This is a list of T cell receptor beta chains from one sample in a study of T cell clones after liver transplantation. Here immunoSEQ multiplex PCR was the method, and the copy in TCRdb shows in-frame clones only, minus some. Here the sample spans roughly 120,000 clones, less than 95% being singletons. The material was CD4+ T cells from blood, obtained 12 months after liver transplant. The receptor set was obtained from a human patient who received a liver transplant. Some T cells may be provided by the graft donor. The conserved cysteine and the conserved F or W are not part of the CDR3 here.

v_call: TRBV2; cdr3_aa: ASSDSGTLNTEAF
v_call: TRBV23-1; cdr3_aa: ASSQQGASNEQF
v_call: TRBV5-1; cdr3_aa: ASSVDRANTGELF
v_call: TRBV5-1; cdr3_aa: ASSLEGSGTEAF
v_call: TRBV11-3; cdr3_aa: ASSLLADYYNEQF
v_call: TRBV18; cdr3_aa: ASSPGRDPYEQY
v_call: TRBV28; cdr3_aa: ASSSSGLTNEKLF
v_call: TRBV18; cdr3_aa: ASSPNRENTGELF
v_call: TRBV7-9; cdr3_aa: ASSLGDRGLRETQY
v_call: TRBV6-5; cdr3_aa: ASKTGVAPGELF
v_call: TRBV5-1; cdr3_aa: ASSFPDRGADTQY
v_call: TRBV5-4; cdr3_aa: ASSLAGGDQPQH
v_call: TRBV7-2; cdr3_aa: ASSLKGGGGNTIY
v_call: TRBV10-3; cdr3_aa: AISPDGVYGYT
v_call: TRBV6-5; cdr3_aa: ASSYQRQGNTEAF
v_call: TRBV2; cdr3_aa: ASSEQDYEQY
v_call: TRBV19; cdr3_aa: ASSILQGGVYEQY
v_call: TRBV9; cdr3_aa: ASSISGTGGEKLF
v_call: TRBV2; cdr3_aa: ASSVKKNTGELF
v_call: TRBV19; cdr3_aa: ASSGGRAAHTGELF
v_call: TRBV4-2; cdr3_aa: ASSQSGGADYGYT
v_call: TRBV29-1; cdr3_aa: SVEEAQRDGTQY
v_call: TRBV7-2; cdr3_aa: ASSPGTVSGNTIY
v_call: TRBV7-2; cdr3_aa: ASGLWNEKLF
v_call: TRBV7-3; cdr3_aa: ASSSIPGLDNEQF
v_call: TRBV10-1; cdr3_aa: ASSERVSGRFEQY
v_call: TRBV18; cdr3_aa: ASSPRTVGLNTEAF
v_call: TRBV28; cdr3_aa: ASSLQQGGQPQH
v_call: TRBV2; cdr3_aa: ASVVQVNTEAF
v_call: TRBV18; cdr3_aa: ASSPTGGEAF
v_call: TRBV30; cdr3_aa: ARSEGGANVLT
v_call: TRBV7-2; cdr3_aa: ASSLDIGLTYEQY
v_call: TRBV10-3; cdr3_aa: AIEGSGDEQF
v_call: TRBV2; cdr3_aa: ASSADSGNTIY
v_call: TRBV7-8; cdr3_aa: ASSLVRGSNTGELF
v_call: TRBV5-1; cdr3_aa: ASSLLAGGTDTQY
v_call: TRBV29-1; cdr3_aa: SVHDRETQY
v_call: TRBV5-1; cdr3_aa: ASSPGRVPHDTQY
v_call: TRBV15; cdr3_aa: ATSRERTVYGELF
v_call: TRBV5-1; cdr3_aa: ASSPGDRQNTGELF
v_call: TRBV28; cdr3_aa: ASSFAGSSYNEQF